This T cell receptor beta chain was identified during a study of blood T cell repertoires in COVID-19 (TCRdb year 2020). General notes on the study: Samples from collaborators originated in the United States, Italy and Spain and spanned both the acute and convalescent phases of COVID-19. The prospective study material was composed of cDNA or gDNA derived from T cells, B-cell-depleted T cells, or PBMCs. Where HLA class I and class II types were available, the types were taken from metadata supplied by the sample provider, not from assay-based typing. The repertoires were released in a freely available public database intended as a resource for research on the immune response to SARS-CoV-2. Sample metadata almost always included a de-identified subject ID, COVID-19 status, age in years and sex. Deeply sampled blood TCRbeta repertoires from subjects exposed to, actively infected with, or recovered from COVID-19 were included in the dataset. Samples were obtained from the ongoing ImmuneRACE study (first 160 participants) and from about 1,300 subjects provided by 6 global collaborators. General study outcomes and caveats: The amount of clinical and demographic metadata varied by source and participant and was provided uncurated.

Enrolling through a virtual design, the prospective study's participants ranged in age from roughly 18 to 90 years and lived across some 23 United States geographic areas. To assign participants to cohorts, the prospective study relied on clinical history that participants themselves reported in a screening survey and a study questionnaire. Mobile phlebotomists in the prospective study collected whole blood, serum and a nasopharyngeal or oropharyngeal swab from every participant. Prospective study participants could optionally give additional blood draws and questionnaires over an approximately two-month period. Before DNA extraction, blood samples from the prospective study were shipped at room temperature or frozen. TCRbeta CDR3 regions were amplified from genomic DNA using the immunoSEQ Assay, a bias-controlled multiplex PCR. As for the authors' bioinformatics: Nucleated cell counts per sample were estimated from amplification of reference gene primers within the assay. Sequence reads were collapsed and filtered to measure the absolute abundance of every unique TCRbeta CDR3 rearrangement. Productive Simpson clonality was computed per sample as the square root of Simpson's diversity index over productive rearrangements. What TCRdb holds here is the immuneACCESS table cut down to in-frame rearrangements. Part of the clones is not present; checked against another copy, under half of the missing clones reflect an unresolved V gene, and the others are unexplained. D and trimming come from the DNA, and the V and J calls and clone size come from that table. The sample contains approximately 300,000 clones, 90% of them found a single time. Around 4.5% of the sample belongs to the ten largest clones.

Points on this clone: Its antigen specificity is not known. No qualities accompany the bases; no much larger clone lies one base away.

CDR3 length: 13 amino acids, cysteine to phenylalanine. CDR3 DNA is the only sequence kept; it has 39 bases, read in frame from the first base. Trimming takes 6 bases from V and 6 bases from J, and the germline ends sit 14 bases apart. Input material: PBMCs or T cells enriched from blood (not recorded which). This chain joins TRBV12-3 or TRBV12-4 to TRBJ1-1; the D gene is possibly TRBD1, with 5 bases matching. The sequence came from a woman younger than 30 with acute COVID-19. The DNA is TGTGCCAGCAGAAATCAGGGATCCCCTGAAGCTTTCTTT. Its protein is CASRNQGSPEAFF.